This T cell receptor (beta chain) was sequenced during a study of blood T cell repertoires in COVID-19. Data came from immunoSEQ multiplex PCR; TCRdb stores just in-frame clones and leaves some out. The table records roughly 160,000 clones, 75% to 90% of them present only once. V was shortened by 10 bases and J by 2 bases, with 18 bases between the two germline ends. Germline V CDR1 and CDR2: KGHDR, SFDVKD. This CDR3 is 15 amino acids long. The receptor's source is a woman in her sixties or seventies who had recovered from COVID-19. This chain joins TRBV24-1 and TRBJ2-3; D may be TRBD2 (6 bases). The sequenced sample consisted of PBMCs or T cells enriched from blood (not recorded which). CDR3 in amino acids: CATANRERYTDTQYF. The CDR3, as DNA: TGTGCCACAGCTAACCGGGAGCGATACACAGATACGCAGTATTTT.